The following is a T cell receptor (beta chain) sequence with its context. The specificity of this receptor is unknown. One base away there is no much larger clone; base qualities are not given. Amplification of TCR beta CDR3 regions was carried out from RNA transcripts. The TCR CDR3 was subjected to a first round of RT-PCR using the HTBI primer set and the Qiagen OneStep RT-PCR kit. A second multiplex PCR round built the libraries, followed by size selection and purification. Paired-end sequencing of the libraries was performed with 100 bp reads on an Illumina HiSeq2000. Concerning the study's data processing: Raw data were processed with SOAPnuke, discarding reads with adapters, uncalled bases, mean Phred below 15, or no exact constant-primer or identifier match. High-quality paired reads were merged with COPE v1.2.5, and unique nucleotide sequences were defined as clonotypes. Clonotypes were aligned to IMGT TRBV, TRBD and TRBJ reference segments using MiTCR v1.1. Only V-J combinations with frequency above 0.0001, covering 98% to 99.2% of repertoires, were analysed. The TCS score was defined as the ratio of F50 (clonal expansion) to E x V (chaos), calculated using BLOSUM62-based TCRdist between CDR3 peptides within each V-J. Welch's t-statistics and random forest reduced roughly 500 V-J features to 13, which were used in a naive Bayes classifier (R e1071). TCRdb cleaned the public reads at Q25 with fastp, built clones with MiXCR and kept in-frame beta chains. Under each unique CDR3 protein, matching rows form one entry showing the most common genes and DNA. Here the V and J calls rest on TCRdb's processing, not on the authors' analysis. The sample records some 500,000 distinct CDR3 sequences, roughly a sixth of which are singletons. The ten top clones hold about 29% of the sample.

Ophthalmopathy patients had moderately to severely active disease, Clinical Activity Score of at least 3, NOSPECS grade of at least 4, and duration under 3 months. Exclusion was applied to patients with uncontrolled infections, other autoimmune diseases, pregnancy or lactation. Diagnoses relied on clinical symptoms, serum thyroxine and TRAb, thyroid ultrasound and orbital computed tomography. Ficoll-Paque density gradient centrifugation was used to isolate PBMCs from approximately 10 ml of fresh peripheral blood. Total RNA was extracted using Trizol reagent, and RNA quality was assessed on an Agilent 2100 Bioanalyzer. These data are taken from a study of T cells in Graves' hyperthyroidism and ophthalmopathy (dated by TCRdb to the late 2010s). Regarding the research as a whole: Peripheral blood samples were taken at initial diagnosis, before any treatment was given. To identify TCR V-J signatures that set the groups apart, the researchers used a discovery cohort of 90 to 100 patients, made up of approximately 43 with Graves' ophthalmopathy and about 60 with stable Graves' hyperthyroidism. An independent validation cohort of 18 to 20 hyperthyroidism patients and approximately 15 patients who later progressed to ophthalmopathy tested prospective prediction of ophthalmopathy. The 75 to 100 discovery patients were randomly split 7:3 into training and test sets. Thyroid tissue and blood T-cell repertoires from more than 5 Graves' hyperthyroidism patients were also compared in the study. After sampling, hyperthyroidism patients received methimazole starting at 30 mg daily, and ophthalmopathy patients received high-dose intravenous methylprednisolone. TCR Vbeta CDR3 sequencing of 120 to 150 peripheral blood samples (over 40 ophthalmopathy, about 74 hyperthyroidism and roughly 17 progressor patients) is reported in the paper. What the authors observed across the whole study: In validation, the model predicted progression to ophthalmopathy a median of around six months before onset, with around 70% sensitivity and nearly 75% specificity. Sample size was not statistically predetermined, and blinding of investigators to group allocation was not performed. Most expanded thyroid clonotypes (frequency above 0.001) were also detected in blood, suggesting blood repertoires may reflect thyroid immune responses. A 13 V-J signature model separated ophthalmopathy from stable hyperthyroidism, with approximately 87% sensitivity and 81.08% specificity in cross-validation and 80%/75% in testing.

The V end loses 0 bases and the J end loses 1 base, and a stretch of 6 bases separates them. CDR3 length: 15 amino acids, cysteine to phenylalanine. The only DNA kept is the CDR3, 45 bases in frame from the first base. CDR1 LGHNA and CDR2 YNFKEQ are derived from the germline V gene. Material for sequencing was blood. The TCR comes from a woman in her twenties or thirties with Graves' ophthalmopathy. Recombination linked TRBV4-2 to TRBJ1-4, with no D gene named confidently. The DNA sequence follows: TGTGCCAGCAGCCAAGATAGACAAACTAATGAAAAACTGTTTTTT. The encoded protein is CASSQDRQTNEKLFF.